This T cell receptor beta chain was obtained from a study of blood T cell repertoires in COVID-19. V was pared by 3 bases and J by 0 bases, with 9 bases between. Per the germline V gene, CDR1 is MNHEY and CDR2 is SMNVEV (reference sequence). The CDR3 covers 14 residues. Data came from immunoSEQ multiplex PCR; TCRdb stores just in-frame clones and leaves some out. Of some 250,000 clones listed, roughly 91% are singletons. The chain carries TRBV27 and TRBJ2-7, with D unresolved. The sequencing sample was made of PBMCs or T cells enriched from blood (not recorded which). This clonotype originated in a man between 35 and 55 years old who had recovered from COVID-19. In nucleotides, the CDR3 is TGTGCCAGCAGTTTCGACCGGAGCTCCTACGAGCAGTACTTC. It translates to CASSFDRSSYEQYF.